This TCR beta chain was sequenced during a study of blood T cell repertoires in COVID-19. The V gene's germline CDR1 is SGHTA and CDR2 FQGTGA. Trimming removed 4 bases at V and 0 bases at J, with 16 bases between. The CDR3 is 18 amino acids. Profiled with immunoSEQ multiplex PCR; TCRdb holds only in-frame clones, not every one. The repertoire holds about 430,000 clones, with about 88% as singletons. This receptor was obtained from a woman aged 18-29 years who had been exposed to COVID-19. Sequencing was performed on PBMCs or T cells enriched from blood (not recorded which). The V call is TRBV7-3, the J call TRBJ2-6; possible D gene TRBD1, 5 bases. This CDR3 is CASSSRRVNYSGANVLTF. The CDR3 DNA reads TGTGCCAGCAGCTCACGCAGGGTAAATTACTCTGGGGCCAACGTCCTGACTTTC. The complete variable domain, with remaining parts taken from reference TRBV7-3 and TRBJ2-6, reads GAGVSQTPSNKVTEKGKYVELRCDPISGHTALYWYRQSLGQGPEFLIYFQGTGAADDSGLPNDRFFAVRPEGSVSTLKIQRTERGDSAVYLCASSSRRVNYSGANVLTFGAGSRLTVL.